Detailed here is one T cell receptor (beta chain). Its antigen is not identified. Replicate PCRs run on sorted subsets employed approximately 180 ng DNA, about 27,000 T cell genomes. Clones were read by immunoSEQ multiplex PCR, and TCRdb kept only the in-frame ones, dropping some. The profile shows more than 2 million clones, about 95% of them singletons. The data were obtained in a study of shared clonotypes between healthy human individuals. Naive CD8 cells were CD45RO-negative, positively selected for CCR7, excluding terminally differentiated effector memory CD45RA+ cells. Study conclusions and caveats: Between a few donors, naive CD4 clonotypes were shared at a level of approximately 5%. Though the depth was large, rarefaction showed that sorted-subset sequencing was incomplete. Relative to their counterparts shared across all four donors, non-shared clonotypes exhibited diminished generation probabilities.

The sample comprised naive CD8+ T cells sorted from blood. The clonotype comes from a man aged 18 to 30 in good health.

CDR3 protein: CASSSFPSDPSGYTF. The CDR3 coding sequence is TGTGCCAGCAGTTCATTCCCATCGGACCCCAGTGGCTACACCTTC. The chain employs TRBV28 and TRBJ1-2, with no clear D. V was clipped by 4 bases and J by 7 bases, with 19 bases between them. The germline gives CDR1 MDHEN, CDR2 SYDVKM. The CDR3 has 15 amino acids.